These T cell receptor beta chains were read from a single sample in a study of T cell responses to AZD1222 COVID-19 vaccine. Assay: immunoSEQ multiplex PCR; the TCRdb copy retains only in-frame clones and omits some. The sample carries 80,000 or so clones, more than 85% recorded once. Sequencing was performed on peripheral blood, taken 28 days after the second AZD1222 dose. Receptor source: an adult who received the AZD1222 COVID-19 vaccine. Both conserved end residues are part of each CDR3. Each record gives: D gene, V gene, J gene, clone size, CDR3 protein, CDR3 DNA. D genes are given only for firm matches. A clone size is listed for some rows: how often the clone was seen (once, few, many), or a class if it is expanded.

TRBD2	TRBV3-1/TRBV3-2	TRBJ2-1	.	CASSQVASGRGSQFF	TGTGCCAGCAGCCAAGTGGCTAGCGGGAGAGGATCGCAGTTCTTC
.	TRBV5-1	TRBJ2-5	.	CASSLVDGQETQYF	TGCGCCAGCAGCTTGGTTGACGGTCAAGAGACCCAGTACTTC
TRBD1	TRBV18	TRBJ1-6	.	CASSSGQGAVSLHF	TGTGCCAGCTCCAGCGGACAGGGGGCGGTGTCCCTCCACTTT
.	TRBV27	TRBJ1-5	.	CASSPGIYWMQPQHF	TGTGCCAGCAGTCCTGGGATCTATTGGATGCAGCCCCAGCATTTT
.	TRBV9	TRBJ2-7	.	CASSPRGGLDYEQYF	TGTGCCAGCAGCCCCCGTGGGGGCCTAGACTACGAGCAGTACTTC
TRBD2	TRBV19	TRBJ2-7	few	CASSPATSGRRQYF	TGTGCCAGTAGCCCGGCGACTAGCGGGAGACGGCAGTACTTC
.	TRBV28	TRBJ1-1	.	CASIDLLETEAFF	TGTGCCAGCATCGACCTCCTTGAGACTGAAGCTTTCTTT
.	TRBV3-1/TRBV3-2	TRBJ1-2	.	CASSQVRPGWNGYTF	TGTGCCAGCAGCCAAGTACGCCCAGGGTGGAATGGCTACACCTTC
.	TRBV5-6	TRBJ1-6	.	CASREDRGTSNSPLHF	TGTGCCAGCAGAGAAGATCGGGGCACCTCCAATTCACCCCTCCACTTT
TRBD2	TRBV4-3	TRBJ2-1	.	CASSHLGGLAGVNEQFF	TGCGCCAGCAGCCACCTTGGGGGACTAGCGGGAGTCAATGAGCAGTTCTTC
.	TRBV19	TRBJ1-1	.	CASSAHGGAEAFF	TGTGCCAGTAGTGCCCATGGGGGTGCTGAAGCTTTCTTT
.	TRBV18	TRBJ1-4	.	CASSPAAGADEKLFF	TGTGCCAGCTCACCCGCGGCAGGAGCGGATGAAAAACTGTTTTTT
.	TRBV7-2	TRBJ1-1	.	CASSPSFRTPEAFF	TGTGCCAGCAGCCCCTCTTTTCGAACACCTGAAGCTTTCTTT
.	TRBV19	TRBJ1-1	once	CASSTEGPTNTEAFF	TGTGCCAGTAGCACCGAAGGGCCCACCAACACTGAAGCTTTCTTT
.	TRBV5-4	TRBJ1-5	.	CASSLQGGEQPQHF	TGTGCCAGCAGCTTGCAAGGAGGCGAGCAGCCCCAGCATTTT
.	TRBV19	TRBJ1-1	.	CASMDRNTEAFF	TGTGCCAGTATGGACAGGAACACTGAAGCTTTCTTT
.	TRBV2	TRBJ2-7	.	CASRPLEQYF	TGTGCCAGCAGGCCGTTGGAGCAGTACTTC
.	TRBV28	TRBJ1-4	.	CASRKTNEKLFF	TGTGCCAGCAGAAAGACTAATGAAAAACTGTTTTTT
.	TRBV19	TRBJ1-5	.	CASSIEHNQPQHF	TGTGCCAGTAGTATAGAGCACAATCAGCCCCAGCATTTT
.	TRBV19	TRBJ2-7	.	CASRDSLGSYEQYF	TGTGCCAGTCGGGACTCGCTCGGATCCTACGAGCAGTACTTC
.	TRBV14	TRBJ2-3	.	CASSQVETDTQYF	TGTGCCAGCAGCCAAGTGGAGACAGATACGCAGTATTTT
TRBD1	TRBV6-1	TRBJ2-3	.	CASSEAWRGQGTDTQYF	TGTGCCAGCAGTGAAGCGTGGCGGGGACAGGGCACAGATACGCAGTATTTT
TRBD1	TRBV10-3	TRBJ1-2	.	CAISEGGQGAGYGYTF	TGTGCCATCAGCGAGGGGGGACAGGGGGCTGGGTATGGCTACACCTTC
.	TRBV20-1	TRBJ2-3	few	CSASFIADTQYF	TGCAGTGCTAGTTTCATTGCTGATACGCAGTATTTT
.	TRBV2	TRBJ2-5	.	CASRGTGTSGRVYQETQYF	TGTGCCAGCCGAGGGACAGGGACCAGCGGGAGAGTGTACCAAGAGACCCAGTACTTC
.	TRBV12-3/TRBV12-4	TRBJ2-5	.	CASSFGSQETQYF	TGTGCCAGCAGTTTCGGCAGCCAAGAGACCCAGTACTTC
.	TRBV7-2	TRBJ2-1	.	CASSFLGRVADEQFF	TGTGCCAGCAGCTTTTTAGGTCGAGTTGCCGATGAGCAGTTCTTC
TRBD1	TRBV25-1	TRBJ2-2	.	CASTAQGARTGELFF	TGTGCCAGCACCGCACAGGGGGCGCGCACCGGGGAGCTGTTTTTT
TRBD2	TRBV29-1	TRBJ2-1	.	CSGNRGSYNEQFF	TGCAGCGGCAACCGCGGGAGTTACAATGAGCAGTTCTTC
TRBD1	TRBV6-5	TRBJ1-2	.	CAARQGAYYGYTF	TGTGCCGCAAGACAGGGGGCATACTATGGCTACACCTTC